This TCR beta chain was recorded in a study of T cell clones after liver transplantation. The repertoire was sequenced with immunoSEQ multiplex PCR; TCRdb's copy has only in-frame clones and lacks some. The sample consists of some 70,000 clones, 90% of them appearing once. The CDR3 is 16 residues long. Trimming removed 0 bases at V and 4 bases at J, with 12 bases between. Looked up from germline, CDR1 is MNHEY and CDR2 is SVGAGI. V and J are TRBV6-5 and TRBJ1-4; a weak D match, TRBD1 (5 bases). The TCR sequence derives from a human donor who received a liver transplant. The material sequenced was CD4+ T cells from blood, taken before liver transplant. The CDR3 DNA reads TGTGCCAGCAGTTACTCGTCCGGGGCCCTTAATGAAAAACTGTTTTTT. Translating it yields CASSYSSGALNEKLFF.